This is a list of T cell receptor beta chains from one sample in a study of cytomegalovirus exposure and HLA in healthy donors. Data came from immunoSEQ multiplex PCR; TCRdb stores just in-frame clones and leaves some out. The top ten clones hold 1.5% to 2% of a sample with about 130,000 clones, around 86% of them seen once. Input material: PBMCs. These receptors were collected from a woman aged 18-35 years in good health and CMV-seronegative. Both conserved end residues are part of each CDR3. A D gene is named only where the DNA matches it firmly. A row's size may be missing; if present it is once, few, many or a size class.

d_call j_call v_call clone_size cdr3_aa cdr3_nt
- TRBJ2-1 TRBV10-1 once CASLGAAIGNEQFF TGCGCCAGCCTAGGGGCCGCCATTGGGAATGAGCAGTTCTTC
- TRBJ2-2 TRBV7-6 - CASSLVLSGTGELFF TGTGCCAGCAGCTTAGTGCTTAGCGGCACCGGGGAGCTGTTTTTT
- TRBJ2-5 TRBV19 - CASSIDQETQYF TGTGCCAGTAGTATAGATCAGGAGACCCAGTACTTC
- TRBJ1-2 TRBV6-6 - CASSDAAAHGYTF TGTGCCAGCTCCGACGCGGCGGCCCATGGCTACACCTTC
- TRBJ2-7 TRBV10-3 - CAISDRESYEQYF TGTGCCATCAGTGACCGGGAGTCCTACGAGCAGTACTTC
TRBD1 TRBJ1-2 TRBV6-5 - CASSGQGAGYGYTF TGTGCCAGCAGCGGCCAGGGGGCTGGCTATGGCTACACCTTC
- TRBJ1-2 TRBV19 - CASSWTPYGYTF TGTGCCAGTAGCTGGACTCCGTATGGCTACACCTTC
TRBD2 TRBJ2-2 TRBV7-9 - CASSRPGWRETGELFF TGTGCCAGCAGCCGGCCTGGGTGGCGGGAGACCGGGGAGCTGTTTTTT
TRBD1 TRBJ2-3 TRBV6-6 once CASSTDRATDTQYF TGTGCCAGCAGTACGGACAGGGCTACAGATACGCAGTATTTT
- TRBJ2-3 TRBV27 - CASSLGGSDTQYF TGTGCCAGCAGTTTAGGAGGGTCAGATACGCAGTATTTT
- TRBJ2-1 TRBV6-4 - CASSDSAGSYNEQFF TGTGCCAGCAGTGACTCAGCGGGCTCCTACAATGAGCAGTTCTTC
TRBD1 TRBJ2-1 TRBV6-6 - CASRIGQGTHNEQFF TGTGCCAGCAGGATCGGACAGGGGACACACAATGAGCAGTTCTTC
- TRBJ2-5 TRBV18 - CASSRAARRETQYF TGTGCCAGCTCACGCGCCGCTAGACGGGAGACCCAGTACTTC
TRBD2 TRBJ2-3 TRBV28 - CASSLFGGVSTDTQYF TGTGCCAGCAGTTTATTCGGGGGGGTTAGCACAGATACGCAGTATTTT
TRBD2 TRBJ2-5 TRBV6-6 - CASSLGLAGVGETQYF TGTGCCAGCAGCCTGGGACTAGCGGGAGTCGGGGAGACCCAGTACTTC
TRBD2 TRBJ2-7 TRBV2 once CASFGLAGYEQYF TGTGCCAGCTTTGGACTAGCGGGATACGAGCAGTACTTC
TRBD2 TRBJ2-1 TRBV9 - CASSASGGLATSSYNEQFF TGTGCCAGCAGCGCGTCTGGGGGACTAGCGACCAGCTCCTACAATGAGCAGTTCTTC
TRBD2 TRBJ2-1 TRBV27 - CASSYQAGVYNEQFF TGTGCCAGCAGTTACCAAGCGGGGGTTTACAATGAGCAGTTCTTC
- TRBJ2-3 TRBV30 - CAWSETGKVLTDTQYF TGTGCCTGGAGCGAAACAGGGAAGGTTCTGACAGATACGCAGTATTTT
- TRBJ2-3 TRBV5-1 - CASSLGGTSTDTQYF TGCGCCAGCAGCTTGGGCGGGACTAGCACAGATACGCAGTATTTT
- TRBJ2-3 TRBV4-1 - CASSQGQGPTDTQYF TGCGCCAGCAGCCAAGGGCAGGGCCCCACAGATACGCAGTATTTT
- TRBJ2-7 TRBV27 - CASSPDRDGSSYEQYF TGTGCCAGCAGTCCGGACCGGGACGGGAGCTCCTACGAGCAGTACTTC
TRBD2 TRBJ2-1 TRBV27 once CASRNSGNYNEQFF TGTGCCAGCAGGAATAGCGGGAACTACAATGAGCAGTTCTTC